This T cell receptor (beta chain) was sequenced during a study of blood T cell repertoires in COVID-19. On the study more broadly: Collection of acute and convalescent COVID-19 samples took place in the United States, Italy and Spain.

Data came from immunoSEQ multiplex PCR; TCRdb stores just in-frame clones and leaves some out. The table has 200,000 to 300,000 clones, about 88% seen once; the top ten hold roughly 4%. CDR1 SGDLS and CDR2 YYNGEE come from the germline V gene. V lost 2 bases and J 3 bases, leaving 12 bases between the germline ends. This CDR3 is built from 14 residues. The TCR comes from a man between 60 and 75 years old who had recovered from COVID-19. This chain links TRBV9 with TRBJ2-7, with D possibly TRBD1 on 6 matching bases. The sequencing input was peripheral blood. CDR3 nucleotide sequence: TGTGCCAGCAGCGTGGCCACAGGGCACTACGAGCAGTACTTC. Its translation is CASSVATGHYEQYF.